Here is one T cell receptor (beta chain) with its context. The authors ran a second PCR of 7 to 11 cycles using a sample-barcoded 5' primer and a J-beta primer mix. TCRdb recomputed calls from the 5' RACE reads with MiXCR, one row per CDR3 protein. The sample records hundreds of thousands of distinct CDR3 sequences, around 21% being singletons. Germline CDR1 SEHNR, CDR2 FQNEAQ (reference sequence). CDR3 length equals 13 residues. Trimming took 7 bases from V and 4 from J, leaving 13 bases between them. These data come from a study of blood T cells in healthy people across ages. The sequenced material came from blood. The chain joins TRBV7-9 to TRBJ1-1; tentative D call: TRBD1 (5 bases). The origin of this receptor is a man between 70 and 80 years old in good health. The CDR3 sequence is CASIRGDSTEAFF. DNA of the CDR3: TGTGCCAGCATTAGAGGGGACTCCACTGAAGCTTTCTTT.